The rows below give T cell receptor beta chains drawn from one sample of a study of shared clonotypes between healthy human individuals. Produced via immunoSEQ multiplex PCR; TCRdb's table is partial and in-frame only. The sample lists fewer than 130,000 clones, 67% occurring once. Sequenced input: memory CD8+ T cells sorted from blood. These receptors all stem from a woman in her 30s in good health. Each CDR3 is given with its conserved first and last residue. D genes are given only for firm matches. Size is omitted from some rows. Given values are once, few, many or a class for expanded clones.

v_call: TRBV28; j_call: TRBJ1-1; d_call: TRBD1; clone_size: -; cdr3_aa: CASSLIRGRGTEAFF; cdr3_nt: TGTGCCAGCAGTTTGATCAGGGGGCGAGGCACTGAAGCTTTCTTT
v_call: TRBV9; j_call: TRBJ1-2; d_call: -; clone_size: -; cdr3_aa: CASSAPHGNYGYTF; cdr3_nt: TGTGCCAGCAGCGCCCCTCACGGGAACTATGGCTACACCTTC
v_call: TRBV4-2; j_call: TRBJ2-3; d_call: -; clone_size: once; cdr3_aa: CASSQDRGGSDTQYF; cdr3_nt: TGTGCCAGCAGCCAAGATAGGGGGGGCTCAGATACGCAGTATTTT
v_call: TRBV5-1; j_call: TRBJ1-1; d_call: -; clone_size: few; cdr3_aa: CASSPRALNTEAFF; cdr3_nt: TGCGCCAGCAGCCCTCGGGCCTTGAACACTGAAGCTTTCTTT
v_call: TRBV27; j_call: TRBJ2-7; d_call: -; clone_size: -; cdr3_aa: CASSTQGAEPYEQYF; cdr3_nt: TGTGCCAGCAGTACCCAAGGTGCCGAACCCTACGAGCAGTACTTC
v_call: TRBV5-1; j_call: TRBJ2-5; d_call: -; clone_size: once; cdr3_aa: CASSYFDGDPSRNF; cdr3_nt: TGCGCCAGCAGCTATTTTGATGGGGACCCCTCTCGGAACTTC
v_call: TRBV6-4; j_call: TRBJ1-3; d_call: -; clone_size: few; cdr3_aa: CASSYSPEGNTIYF; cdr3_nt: TGTGCCAGCAGTTACTCGCCGGAAGGAAACACCATATATTTT
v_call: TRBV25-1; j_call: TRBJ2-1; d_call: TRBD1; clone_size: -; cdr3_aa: CASSANRDREYNEQFF; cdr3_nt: TGTGCCAGCAGTGCGAACCGGGACAGAGAATACAATGAGCAGTTCTTC
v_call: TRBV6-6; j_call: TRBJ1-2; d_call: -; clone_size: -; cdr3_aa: CASSRTGGGYTF; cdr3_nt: TGTGCCAGCAGTCGGACCGGAGGGGGCTACACCTTC
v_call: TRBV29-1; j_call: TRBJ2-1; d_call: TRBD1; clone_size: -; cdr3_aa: CSVLGGWVGIHYNEQFF; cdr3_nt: TGCAGCGTTTTAGGGGGCTGGGTGGGCATACACTACAATGAGCAGTTCTTC
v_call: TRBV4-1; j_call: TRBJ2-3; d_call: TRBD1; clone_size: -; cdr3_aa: CASNTPQTGGEDTQYF; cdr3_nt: TGCGCCAGCAACACCCCTCAGACAGGGGGCGAGGATACGCAGTATTTT
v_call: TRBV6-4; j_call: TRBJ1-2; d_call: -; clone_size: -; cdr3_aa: CASSVDAEAPGGIGYTF; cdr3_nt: TGTGCCAGCAGTGTGGATGCGGAGGCACCGGGAGGGATAGGCTACACCTTC
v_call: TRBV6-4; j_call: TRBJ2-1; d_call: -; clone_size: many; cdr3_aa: CASTASSGGGNEQFF; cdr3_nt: TGTGCCAGCACGGCTAGCTCCGGAGGGGGGAATGAGCAGTTCTTC
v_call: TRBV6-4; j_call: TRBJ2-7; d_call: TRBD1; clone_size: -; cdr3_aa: CASSSTGTGGDEQYF; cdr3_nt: TGTGCCAGCAGCTCCACCGGGACAGGGGGCGACGAGCAGTACTTC
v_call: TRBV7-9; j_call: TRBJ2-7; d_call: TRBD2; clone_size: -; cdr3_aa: CASSLLAGDPREQYF; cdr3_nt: TGTGCCAGCAGCTTACTAGCGGGAGATCCGCGTGAGCAGTACTTC
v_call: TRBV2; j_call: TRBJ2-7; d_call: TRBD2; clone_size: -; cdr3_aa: CASKGQRDSPYEQYF; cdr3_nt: TGTGCCAGCAAAGGGCAGCGGGATTCACCCTACGAGCAGTACTTC
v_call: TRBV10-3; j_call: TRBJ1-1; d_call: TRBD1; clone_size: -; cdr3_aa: CAIRGDGTGGPEAFF; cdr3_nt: TGTGCCATCAGGGGAGATGGGACAGGGGGACCTGAAGCTTTCTTT
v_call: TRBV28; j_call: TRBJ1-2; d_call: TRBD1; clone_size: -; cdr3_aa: CASSFLTPGQRNYGYTF; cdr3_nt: TGTGCCAGCAGTTTTTTAACTCCGGGACAGAGAAACTATGGCTACACCTTC
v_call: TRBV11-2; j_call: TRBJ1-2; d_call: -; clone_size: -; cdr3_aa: CASSLNYRVYGYTF; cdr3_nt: TGTGCCAGCAGCTTAAATTATAGAGTCTATGGCTACACCTTC
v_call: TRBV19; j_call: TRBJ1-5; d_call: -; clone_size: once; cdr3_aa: CASTKTVYSNQPQHF; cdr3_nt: TGTGCCAGTACCAAGACCGTTTATAGCAATCAGCCCCAGCATTTT
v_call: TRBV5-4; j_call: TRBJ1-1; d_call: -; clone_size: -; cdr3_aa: CASSLGQVPEAFF; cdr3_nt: TGTGCCAGCAGCTTGGGGCAGGTCCCTGAAGCTTTCTTT
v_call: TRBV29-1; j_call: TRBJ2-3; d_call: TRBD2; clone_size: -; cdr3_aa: CSWAGTSGRSADTQYF; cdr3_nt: TGCAGCTGGGCCGGGACTAGCGGGAGGAGCGCAGATACACAGTATTTT
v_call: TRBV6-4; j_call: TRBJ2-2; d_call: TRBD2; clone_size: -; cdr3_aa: CASASGRDTGELFF; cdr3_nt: TGTGCCAGCGCGAGCGGGAGAGATACCGGGGAGCTGTTTTTT
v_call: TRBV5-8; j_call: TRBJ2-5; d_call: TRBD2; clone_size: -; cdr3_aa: CANRAMEREGLGETQYF; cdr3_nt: TGTGCCAACAGAGCCATGGAGCGGGAGGGCCTGGGGGAGACCCAGTACTTC
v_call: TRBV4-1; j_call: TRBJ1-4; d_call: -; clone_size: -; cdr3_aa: CASTQRSISSTNEKLFF; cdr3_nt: TGCGCCAGCACTCAGAGGTCAATCTCCTCAACTAATGAAAAACTGTTTTTT
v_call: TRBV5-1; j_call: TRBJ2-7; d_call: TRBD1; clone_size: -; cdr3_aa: CASSLLAGGLNEQYF; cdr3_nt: TGCGCCAGCAGCTTGTTAGCAGGGGGCTTGAACGAGCAGTACTTC
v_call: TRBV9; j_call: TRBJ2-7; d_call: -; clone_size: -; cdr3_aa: CASSGAPLGGLPYEQYF; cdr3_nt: TGTGCCAGCAGCGGAGCGCCCTTGGGGGGATTACCCTACGAGCAGTACTTC
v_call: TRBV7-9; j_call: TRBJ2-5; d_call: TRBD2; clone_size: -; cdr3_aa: CASSPPVGLAAETQYF; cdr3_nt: TGTGCCAGCAGCCCCCCCGTAGGACTAGCGGCAGAGACCCAGTACTTC
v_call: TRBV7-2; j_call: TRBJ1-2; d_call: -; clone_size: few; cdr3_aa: CASSLTPPATNYGYTF; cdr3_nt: TGTGCCAGCAGCTTAACCCCCCCGGCCACTAACTATGGCTACACCTTC
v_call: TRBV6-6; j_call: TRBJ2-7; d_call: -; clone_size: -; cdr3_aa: CASMGVADHSYEQYF; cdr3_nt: TGTGCCAGCATGGGGGTGGCAGACCACTCCTACGAGCAGTACTTC
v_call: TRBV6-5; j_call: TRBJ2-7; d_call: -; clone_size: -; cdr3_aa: CASSYSFRASYEQYF; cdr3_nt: TGTGCCAGCAGTTACAGCTTCCGGGCTTCCTACGAGCAGTACTTC
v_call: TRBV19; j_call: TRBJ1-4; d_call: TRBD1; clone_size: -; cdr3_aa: CASSTWTGTNEKLFF; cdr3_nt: TGTGCCAGTAGTACCTGGACAGGGACTAATGAAAAACTGTTTTTT